This T cell receptor (beta chain) was observed in a study of response to subunit inactivated influenza vaccine. The trim removed 5 bases at V and 4 bases at J, leaving 8 bases unmatched. This CDR3 spans 16 amino acids. The germline gives CDR1 MDHEN, CDR2 SYDVKM. This clonotype has only a few counts. What it binds is not known. Each CDR3 protein is one row after TCRdb ran MiXCR on the RT-PCR reads. The sample has hundreds of thousands of distinct CDR3 sequences, approximately 10% seen once. Broader study findings: Authors suggested few new T cells are recruited by each seasonal influenza vaccination.

The clonotype was recovered from a man aged 50-59 years who received an inactivated influenza vaccine. The V and J genes are TRBV28 and TRBJ2-1; 10 bases fit TRBD2. The sequenced sample was PBMCs from blood, obtained on the day of vaccination. The CDR3 here is CASSQIALAGYNEQFF. The CDR3 coding sequence is TGTGCCAGCAGTCAAATCGCACTAGCGGGGTACAATGAGCAGTTCTTC.